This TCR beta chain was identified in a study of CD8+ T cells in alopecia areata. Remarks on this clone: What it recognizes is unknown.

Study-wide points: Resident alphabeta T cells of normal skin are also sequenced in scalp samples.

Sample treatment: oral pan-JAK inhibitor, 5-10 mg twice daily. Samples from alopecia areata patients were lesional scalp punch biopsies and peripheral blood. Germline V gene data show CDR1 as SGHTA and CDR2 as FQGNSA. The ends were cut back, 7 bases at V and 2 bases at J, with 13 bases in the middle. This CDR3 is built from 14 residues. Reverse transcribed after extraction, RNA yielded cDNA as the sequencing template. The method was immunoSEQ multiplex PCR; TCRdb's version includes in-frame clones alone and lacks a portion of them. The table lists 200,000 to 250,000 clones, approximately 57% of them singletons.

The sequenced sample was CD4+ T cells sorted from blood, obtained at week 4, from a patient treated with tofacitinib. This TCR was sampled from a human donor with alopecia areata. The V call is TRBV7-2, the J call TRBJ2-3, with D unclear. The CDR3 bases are TGTGCCAGCAACTTCCGGCCGTACACAGATACGCAGTATTTT. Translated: CASNFRPYTDTQYF.